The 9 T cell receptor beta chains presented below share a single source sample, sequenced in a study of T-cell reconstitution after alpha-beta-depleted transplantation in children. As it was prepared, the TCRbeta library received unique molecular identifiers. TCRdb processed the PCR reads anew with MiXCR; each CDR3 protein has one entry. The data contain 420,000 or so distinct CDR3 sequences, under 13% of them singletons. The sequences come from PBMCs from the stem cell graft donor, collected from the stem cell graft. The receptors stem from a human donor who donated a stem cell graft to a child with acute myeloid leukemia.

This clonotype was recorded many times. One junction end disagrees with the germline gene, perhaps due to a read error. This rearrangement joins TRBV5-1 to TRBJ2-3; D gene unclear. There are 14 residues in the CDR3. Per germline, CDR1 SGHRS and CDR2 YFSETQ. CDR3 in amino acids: CASSLRASTDTQYF. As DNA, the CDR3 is TGTGCCAGCAGCTTAAGGGCCAGCACAGATACGCAGTATTTT.

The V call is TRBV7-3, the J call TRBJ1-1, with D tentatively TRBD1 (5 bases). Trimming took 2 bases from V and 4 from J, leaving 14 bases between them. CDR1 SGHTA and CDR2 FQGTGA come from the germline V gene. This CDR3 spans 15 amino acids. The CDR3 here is CASSLLAGRGTEAFF. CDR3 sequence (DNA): TGTGCCAGCAGCTTACTTGCGGGGCGCGGCACTGAAGCTTTCTTT.

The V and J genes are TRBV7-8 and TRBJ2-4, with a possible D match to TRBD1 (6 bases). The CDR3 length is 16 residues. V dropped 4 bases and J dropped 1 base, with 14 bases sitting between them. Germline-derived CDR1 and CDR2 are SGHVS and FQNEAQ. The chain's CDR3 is CASSSQGRVAKNIQYF. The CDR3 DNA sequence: TGTGCCAGCAGCTCCCAGGGGCGGGTCGCCAAAAACATTCAGTACTTC.

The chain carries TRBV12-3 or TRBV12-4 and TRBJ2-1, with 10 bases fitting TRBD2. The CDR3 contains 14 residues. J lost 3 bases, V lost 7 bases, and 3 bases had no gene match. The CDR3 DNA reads TGTGCCAGCAAGGTAGCGGGGGGCTACAATGAGCAGTTCTTC. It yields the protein CASKVAGGYNEQFF.

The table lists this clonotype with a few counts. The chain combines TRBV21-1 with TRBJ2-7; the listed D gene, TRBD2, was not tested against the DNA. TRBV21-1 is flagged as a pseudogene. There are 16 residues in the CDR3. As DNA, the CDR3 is TGTGCCAGCAGCAAAGTATTCGCTAGTGTCACCTACGAGCAGTACGTC. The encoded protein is CASSKVFASVTYEQYV.

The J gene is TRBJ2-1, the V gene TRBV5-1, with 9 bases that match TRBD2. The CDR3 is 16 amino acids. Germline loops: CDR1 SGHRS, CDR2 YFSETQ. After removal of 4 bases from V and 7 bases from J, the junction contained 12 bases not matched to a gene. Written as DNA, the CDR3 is TGCGCCAGCAGCCCCTTCGGGGGACTAGCAAAGAATGAGCAGTTCTTC. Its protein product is CASSPFGGLAKNEQFF.

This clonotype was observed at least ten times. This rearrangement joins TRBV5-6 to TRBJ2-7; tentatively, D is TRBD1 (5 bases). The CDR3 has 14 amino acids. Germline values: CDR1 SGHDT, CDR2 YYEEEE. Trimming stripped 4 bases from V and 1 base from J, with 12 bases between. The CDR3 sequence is CASSRTTVSYEQYF. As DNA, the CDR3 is TGTGCCAGCAGCCGCACGACAGTATCCTACGAGCAGTACTTC.

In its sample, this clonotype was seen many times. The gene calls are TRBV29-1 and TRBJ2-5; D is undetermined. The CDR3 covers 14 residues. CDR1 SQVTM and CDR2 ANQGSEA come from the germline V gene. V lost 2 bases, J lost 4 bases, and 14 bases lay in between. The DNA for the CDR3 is TGCAGCGTTGAATATTCCACCGGAGTAGAGACCCAGTACTTC. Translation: CSVEYSTGVETQYF.

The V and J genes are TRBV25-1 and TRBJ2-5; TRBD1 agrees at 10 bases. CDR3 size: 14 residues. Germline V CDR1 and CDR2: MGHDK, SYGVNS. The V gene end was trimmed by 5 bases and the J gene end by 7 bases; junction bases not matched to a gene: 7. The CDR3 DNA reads TGTGCCAGCAGTAGGACAGGGGGATCGGGGACCCAGTACTTC. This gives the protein CASSRTGGSGTQYF.